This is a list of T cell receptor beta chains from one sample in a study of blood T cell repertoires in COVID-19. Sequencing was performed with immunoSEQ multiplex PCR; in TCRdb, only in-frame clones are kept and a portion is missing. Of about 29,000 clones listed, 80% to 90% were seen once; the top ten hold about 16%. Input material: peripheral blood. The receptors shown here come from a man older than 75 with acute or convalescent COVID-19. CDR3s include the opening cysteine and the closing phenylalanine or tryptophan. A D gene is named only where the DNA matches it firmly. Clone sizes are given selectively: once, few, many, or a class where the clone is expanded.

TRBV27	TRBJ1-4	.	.	TGTGCCAGCAGTTTATCGGCGGGCGCAACTAATGAAAAACTGTTTTTT	CASSLSAGATNEKLFF
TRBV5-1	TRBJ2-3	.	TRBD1	TGCGCCAGCAGCTGGGACAGGGAAGTCACAGATACGCAGTATTTT	CASSWDREVTDTQYF
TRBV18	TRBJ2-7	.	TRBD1	TGTGCCAGCTCACGGGACAGGGGGCCCGAGCAGTACTTC	CASSRDRGPEQYF
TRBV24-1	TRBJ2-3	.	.	TGTGCCACCAGTGATTCGCTGGGAGTAGATACGCAGTATTTT	CATSDSLGVDTQYF
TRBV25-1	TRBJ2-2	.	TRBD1	TGTGCCAGCAGTGATGACAGGGGCCACACCGGGGAGCTGTTTTTT	CASSDDRGHTGELFF
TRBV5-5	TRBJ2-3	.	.	TGTGCCAGCAGCAGAATTCAGGGGAGCGCAGATACGCAGTATTTT	CASSRIQGSADTQYF
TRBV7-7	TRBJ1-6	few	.	TGTGCCAGCAGCTTAAAGGCGGGGCAGCAAAGCTCCTATAATTCACCCCTCCACTTT	CASSLKAGQQSSYNSPLHF
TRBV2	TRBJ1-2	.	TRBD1	TGTGCCAGCACCTCAAATACGGGACAGTCATATCGGGGCTACACCTTC	CASTSNTGQSYRGYTF
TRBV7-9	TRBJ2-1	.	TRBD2	TGTGCCAGCAGCTTATCCAGGACTAGCGCGCCCAATGAGCAGTTCTTC	CASSLSRTSAPNEQFF
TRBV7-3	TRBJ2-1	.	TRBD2	TGTGCCAGCAGTCCCACTAGCGGGGGGTACAATGAGCAGTTCTTC	CASSPTSGGYNEQFF
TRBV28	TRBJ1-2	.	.	TGTGCCAGCGCCTCAAAAGGCGGCAGGGGCCACACCTTC	CASASKGGRGHTF
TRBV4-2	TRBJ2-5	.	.	TGTGCCAGCAGCCAAGGGTCAACAGGGAGGGAGCAAGAGACCCAGTACTTC	CASSQGSTGREQETQYF
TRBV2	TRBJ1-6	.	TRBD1	TGTGCCAGCAGGGACAGGGAAAGCTCCTATAATTCACCCCTCCACTTT	CASRDRESSYNSPLHF
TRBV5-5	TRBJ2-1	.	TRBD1	TGTGCCAGCAGCTGGTCAGGGGGCAACAATGAGCAGTTCTTC	CASSWSGGNNEQFF
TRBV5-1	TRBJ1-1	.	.	TGCGCCAGCAGCTTGGGGGCGAACCGGGCCCAGGGAGCTTTCTTT	CASSLGANRAQGAFF
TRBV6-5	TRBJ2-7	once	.	TGTGCCAGCAGTTACACAGGGAGCTCCTACGAGCAGTACTTC	CASSYTGSSYEQYF
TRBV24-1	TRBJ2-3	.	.	TGTGCCACCGGACACCCGCCCCATGATACGCAGTATTTT	CATGHPPHDTQYF
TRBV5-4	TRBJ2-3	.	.	TGTGCCAGCAGCTTCATCGGGATCCGCACAGATACGCAGTATTTT	CASSFIGIRTDTQYF
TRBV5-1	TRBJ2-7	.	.	TGCGCCAGCAGCTTGGGTAACTCAGGGATTACGGGCGAGCAGTACTTC	CASSLGNSGITGEQYF
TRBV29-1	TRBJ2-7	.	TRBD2	TGCAGCGTTGTCCTAGCGGGGGTAAGGGAGCAGTACTTC	CSVVLAGVREQYF
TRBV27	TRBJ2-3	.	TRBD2	TGTGCCAGCATGGGACTAGCGGCTACAGATACGCAGTATTTT	CASMGLAATDTQYF
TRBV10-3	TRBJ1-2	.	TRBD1	TGTGCCATCAGTGAGTCGATTGGTCGGACAGGGGGCTATGGCTACACCTTC	CAISESIGRTGGYGYTF
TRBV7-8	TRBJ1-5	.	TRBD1	TGTGCCAGCAGCTTAGAGCTGACAGGGGGTCATAGTATCAATCAGCCCCAGCATTTT	CASSLELTGGHSINQPQHF
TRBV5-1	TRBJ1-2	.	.	TGCGCCAGCAGCCGTACGGCAGGAAACTATGGCTACACCTTC	CASSRTAGNYGYTF
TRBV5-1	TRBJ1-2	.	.	TGCGCCAGCAGCCCGACCGGGATTGGCTACACCTTC	CASSPTGIGYTF
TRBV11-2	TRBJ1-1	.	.	TGTGCCAGCAGCTCCAGGACAGAGAACACTGAAGCTTTCTTT	CASSSRTENTEAFF
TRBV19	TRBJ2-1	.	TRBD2	TGTGCCAGTAGTATAGGAGGAAGGACTAGCGGAGATATTGAGCAGTTCTTC	CASSIGGRTSGDIEQFF
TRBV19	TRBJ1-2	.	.	TGTGCCAGTAGTATCTACAGGGTGCTCAACTATGGCTACACCTTC	CASSIYRVLNYGYTF
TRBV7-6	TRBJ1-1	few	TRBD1	TGTGCCAGCAGCCGACAGGGGGCTAACACTGAAGCTTTCTTT	CASSRQGANTEAFF
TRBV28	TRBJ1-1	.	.	TGTGCCAGCAGTCCTAGAGCGGAGGGCCGCTCCACTGAAGCTTTCTTT	CASSPRAEGRSTEAFF
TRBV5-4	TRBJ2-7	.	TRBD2	TGTGCCAGCAGCTTAGGCGGGGGGGCCTCTGGCTACGAGCAGTACTTC	CASSLGGGASGYEQYF
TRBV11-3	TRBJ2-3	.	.	TGTGCCAGCAGCCCAGGAACACTTACGCAGTATTTT	CASSPGTLTQYF
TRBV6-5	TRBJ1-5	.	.	TGTGCCAGCAGTTACTCCGGGCCCCAGGGAAATCAGCCCCAGCATTTT	CASSYSGPQGNQPQHF
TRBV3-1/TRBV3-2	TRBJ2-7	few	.	TGTGCCAGCAGCAAGGGGGACGACGAGCAGTACTTC	CASSKGDDEQYF
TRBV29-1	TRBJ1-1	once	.	TGCAGCGTCCACCCCCACAGGGAGACTGAAGCTTTCTTT	CSVHPHRETEAFF
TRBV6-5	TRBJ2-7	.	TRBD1	TGTGCCAGCGATCAGGGGGCCGCCTACGAGCAGTACTTC	CASDQGAAYEQYF
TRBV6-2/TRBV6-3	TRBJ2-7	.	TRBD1	TGTGCCAGCAGTTACGACAGGGGGCGCACCTACGAGCAGTACTTC	CASSYDRGRTYEQYF
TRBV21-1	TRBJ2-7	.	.	TGTGCCAGCAGCAGAGGGGACAAGTACTACGAGCAGTACTTC	CASSRGDKYYEQYF
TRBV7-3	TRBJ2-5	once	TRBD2	TGTGCCAGCAGCCCCAAGCGGGGACGAGAGACCCAGTACTTC	CASSPKRGRETQYF
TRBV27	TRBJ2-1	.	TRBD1	TGTGCCAGCAGTTTGCTGAGGACAGGGGGCAATGAGCAGTTCTTC	CASSLLRTGGNEQFF
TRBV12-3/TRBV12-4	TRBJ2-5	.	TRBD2	TGTGCCAGCAGAACTAGCGGGGGAGAGACCCAGTACTTC	CASRTSGGETQYF
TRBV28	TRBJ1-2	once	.	TGTGCCAGCAGTGGCACCTATGGCTACACCTTC	CASSGTYGYTF
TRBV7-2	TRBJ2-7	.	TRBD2	TGTGCCAGCAGCTTAATACTAGCGGGGGGGAGCGAGCAGTACTTC	CASSLILAGGSEQYF
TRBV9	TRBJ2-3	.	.	TGTGCCAGCAGCGACAGCTCCACAGATACGCAGTATTTT	CASSDSSTDTQYF
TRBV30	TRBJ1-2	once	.	TGTGCCTGGAGTCGGACAGAGCATGGCTACACCTTC	CAWSRTEHGYTF
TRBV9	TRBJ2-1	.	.	TGTGCCAGCAGCGTAGGGGGCGAAGTCCATGAGCAGTTCTTC	CASSVGGEVHEQFF
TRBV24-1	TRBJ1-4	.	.	TGTGCCACCCGATGGGAGGAAAAACTGTTTTTT	CATRWEEKLFF